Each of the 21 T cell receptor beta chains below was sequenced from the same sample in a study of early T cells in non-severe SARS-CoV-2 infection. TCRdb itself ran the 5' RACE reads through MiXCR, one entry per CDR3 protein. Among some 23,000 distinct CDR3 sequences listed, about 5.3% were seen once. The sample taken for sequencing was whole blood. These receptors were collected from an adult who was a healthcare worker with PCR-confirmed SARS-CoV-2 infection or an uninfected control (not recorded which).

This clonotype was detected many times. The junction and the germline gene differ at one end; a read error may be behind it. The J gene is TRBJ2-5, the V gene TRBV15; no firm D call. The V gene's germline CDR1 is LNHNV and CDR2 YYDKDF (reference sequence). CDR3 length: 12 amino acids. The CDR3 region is CATSRDELRLSF. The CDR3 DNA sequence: TGTGCCACCAGCAGAGATGAGCTTAGATTGTCGTTC.

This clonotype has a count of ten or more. CDR3 bases: TGTGCCATCAGCTGGACTAGCGGTAACAATGAGCAGTTCTTC. Protein: CAISWTSGNNEQFF. V is TRBV10-3 and J is TRBJ2-1, with TRBD2 identical over 10 bases. V shed 6 bases, J shed 5 bases, and the junction held 4 bases outside the gene matches. CDR1 is ENHRY and CDR2 is SYGVKD in the germline V gene. The CDR3 sequence is 14 residues long.

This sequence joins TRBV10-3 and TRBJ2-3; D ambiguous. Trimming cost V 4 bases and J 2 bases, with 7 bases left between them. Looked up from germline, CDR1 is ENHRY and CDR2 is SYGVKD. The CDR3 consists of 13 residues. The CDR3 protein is CAISGGSTDTQYF. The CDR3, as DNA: TGTGCCATCAGTGGAGGATCCACAGATACGCAGTATTTT.

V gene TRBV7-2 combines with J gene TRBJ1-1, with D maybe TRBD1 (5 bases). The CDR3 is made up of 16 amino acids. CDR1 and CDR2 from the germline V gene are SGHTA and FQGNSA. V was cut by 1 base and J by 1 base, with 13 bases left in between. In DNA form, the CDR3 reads TGTGCCAGCAGCTTAGGGGAGGGCAGGGCGAACACTGAAGCTTTCTTT. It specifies CASSLGEGRANTEAFF.

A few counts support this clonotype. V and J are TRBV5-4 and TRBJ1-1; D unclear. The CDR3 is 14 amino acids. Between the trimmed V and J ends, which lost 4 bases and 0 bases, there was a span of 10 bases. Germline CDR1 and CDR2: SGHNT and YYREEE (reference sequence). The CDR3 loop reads CASSLQEVNTEAFF. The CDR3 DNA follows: TGTGCCAGCAGCCTGCAGGAGGTGAACACTGAAGCTTTCTTT.

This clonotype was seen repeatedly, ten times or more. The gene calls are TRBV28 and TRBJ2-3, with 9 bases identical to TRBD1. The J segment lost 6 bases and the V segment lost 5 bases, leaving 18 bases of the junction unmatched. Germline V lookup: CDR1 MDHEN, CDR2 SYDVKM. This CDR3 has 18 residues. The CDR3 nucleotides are TGTGCCAGCAGTCCTCCGGGACAGGGCGTCGATTACACGGATACGCAGTATTTT. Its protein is CASSPPGQGVDYTDTQYF.

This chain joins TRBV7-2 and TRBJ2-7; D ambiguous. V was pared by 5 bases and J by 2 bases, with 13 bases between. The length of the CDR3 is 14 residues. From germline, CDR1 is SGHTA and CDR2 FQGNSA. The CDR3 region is CASSPPAMTYEQYF. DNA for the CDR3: TGTGCCAGCAGCCCCCCAGCGATGACCTACGAGCAGTACTTC.

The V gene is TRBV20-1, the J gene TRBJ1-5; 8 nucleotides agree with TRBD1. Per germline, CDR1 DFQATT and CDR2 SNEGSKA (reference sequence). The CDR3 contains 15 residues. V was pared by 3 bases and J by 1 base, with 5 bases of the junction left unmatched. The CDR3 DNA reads TGCAGTGCTAGCAGGGGGCTAAAGAGCAATCAGCCCCAGCATTTT. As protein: CSASRGLKSNQPQHF.

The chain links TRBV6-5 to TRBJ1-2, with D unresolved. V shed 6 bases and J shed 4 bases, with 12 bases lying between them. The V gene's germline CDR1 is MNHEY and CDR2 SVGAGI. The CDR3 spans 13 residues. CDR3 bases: TGTGCCAGCAGCGCGGTTGGTGTCTATGGCTACACCTTC. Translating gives CASSAVGVYGYTF.

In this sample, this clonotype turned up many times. CDR3 protein: CASSYLRDFYEQYV. In DNA, the CDR3 is TGTGCCAGCAGTTACCTCAGGGACTTCTACGAGCAGTACGTC. The genes are TRBV6-6 and TRBJ2-7; possible D gene TRBD2, 6 bases. Trimming took 2 bases from V and 3 from J, leaving 11 bases between them. Per the germline V gene, CDR1 is MNHNY and CDR2 is SVGAGI (reference sequence). The CDR3 runs to 14 residues.

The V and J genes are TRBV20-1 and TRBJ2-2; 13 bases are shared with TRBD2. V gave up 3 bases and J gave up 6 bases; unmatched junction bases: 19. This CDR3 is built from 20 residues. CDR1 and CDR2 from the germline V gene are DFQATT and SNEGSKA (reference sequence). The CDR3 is CSASGRRTSGSSFLSGELFF. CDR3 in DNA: TGCAGTGCTAGTGGTCGGAGGACTAGCGGGAGTTCGTTCCTCTCCGGGGAGCTGTTTTTT.

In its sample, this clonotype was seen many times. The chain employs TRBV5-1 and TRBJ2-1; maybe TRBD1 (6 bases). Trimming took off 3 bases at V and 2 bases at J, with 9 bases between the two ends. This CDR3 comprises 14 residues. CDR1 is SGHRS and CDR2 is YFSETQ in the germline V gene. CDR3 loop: CASSYAGAYNEQFF. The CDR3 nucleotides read TGCGCCAGCAGCTATGCAGGGGCCTACAATGAGCAGTTCTTC.

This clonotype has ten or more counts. The CDR3 DNA reads TGTGCCAGCAGTTTATCGATGTACACTGAAGCTTTCTTT. Translating it yields CASSLSMYTEAFF. The rearrangement links TRBV27 to TRBJ1-1; D is unclear. There are 13 residues in the CDR3. Germline CDR1 is MNHEY and CDR2 is SMNVEV (reference sequence). Trimming removed 0 bases at V and 3 bases at J, with 5 bases between.

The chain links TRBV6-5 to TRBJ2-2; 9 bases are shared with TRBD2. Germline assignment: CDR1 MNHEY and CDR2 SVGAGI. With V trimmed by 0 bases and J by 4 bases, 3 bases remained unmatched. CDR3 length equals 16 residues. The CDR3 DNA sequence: TGTGCCAGCAGTTACTCGTGGCGGGAGGGCACCGGGGAGCTGTTTTTT. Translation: CASSYSWREGTGELFF.

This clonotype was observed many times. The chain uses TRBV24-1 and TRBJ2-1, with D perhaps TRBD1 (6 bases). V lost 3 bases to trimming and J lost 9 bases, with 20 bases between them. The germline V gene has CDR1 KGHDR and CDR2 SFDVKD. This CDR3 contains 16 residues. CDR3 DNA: TGTGCCACCAGTGATGACAGGACACCGGTTAAGGGTGAGCAGTTCTTC. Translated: CATSDDRTPVKGEQFF.

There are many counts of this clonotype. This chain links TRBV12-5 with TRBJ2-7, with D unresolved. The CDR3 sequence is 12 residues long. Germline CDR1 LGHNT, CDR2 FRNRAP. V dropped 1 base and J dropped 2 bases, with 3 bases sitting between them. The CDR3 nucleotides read TGTGCTAGTGGTTTGGGGCCCTACGAGCAGTACGTC. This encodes CASGLGPYEQYV.

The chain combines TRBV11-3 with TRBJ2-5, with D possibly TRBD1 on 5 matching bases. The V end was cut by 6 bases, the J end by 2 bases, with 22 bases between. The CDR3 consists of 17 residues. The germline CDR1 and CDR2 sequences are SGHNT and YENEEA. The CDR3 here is CASSRGHGSGLQETQYF. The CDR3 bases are TGTGCCAGCAGTCGCGGACACGGGTCCGGGTTGCAAGAGACCCAGTACTTC.

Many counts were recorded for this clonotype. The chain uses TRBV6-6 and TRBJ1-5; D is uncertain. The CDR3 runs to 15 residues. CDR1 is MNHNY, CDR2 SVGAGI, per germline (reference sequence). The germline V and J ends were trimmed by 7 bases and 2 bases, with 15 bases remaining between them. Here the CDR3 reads CASTPSGGGNQPQHF. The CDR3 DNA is TGTGCCAGCACCCCCTCCGGTGGGGGCAATCAGCCCCAGCATTTT.

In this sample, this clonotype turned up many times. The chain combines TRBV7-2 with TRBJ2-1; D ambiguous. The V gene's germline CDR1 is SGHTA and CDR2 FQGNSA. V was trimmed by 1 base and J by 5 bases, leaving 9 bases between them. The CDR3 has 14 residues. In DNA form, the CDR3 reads TGTGCCAGCAGCTTAGAGATTACCAACAATGAGCAGTTCTTC. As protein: CASSLEITNNEQFF.

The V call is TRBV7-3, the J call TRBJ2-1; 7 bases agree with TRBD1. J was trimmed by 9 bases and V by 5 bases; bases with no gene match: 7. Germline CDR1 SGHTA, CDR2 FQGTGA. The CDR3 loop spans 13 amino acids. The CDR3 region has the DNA TGTGCCAGCAGCGAACAACAGGGGACTGAGCAGTTCTTC. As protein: CASSEQQGTEQFF.

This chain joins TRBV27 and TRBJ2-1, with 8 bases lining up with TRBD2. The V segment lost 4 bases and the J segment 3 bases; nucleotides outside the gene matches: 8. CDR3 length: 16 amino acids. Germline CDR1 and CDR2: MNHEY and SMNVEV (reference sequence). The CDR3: CASSSTGTRDYNEQFF. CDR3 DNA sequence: TGTGCCAGCAGTTCCACCGGGACTAGGGACTACAATGAGCAGTTCTTC.